The 11 T cell receptor beta chains below come from one sample, sequenced in a study of cytomegalovirus exposure and HLA in healthy donors. Both 60 Vbeta primers and 13 Jbeta primers went into the PCR. Using immunoSEQ multiplex PCR, the repertoire was profiled, and TCRdb retains in-frame clones only, with some absent. Of approximately 120,000 clones in the sample, approximately 89% were seen once. Sequenced material: PBMCs. These receptors all come from a woman in her twenties or thirties in good health and CMV-seropositive.

The genes are TRBV27 and TRBJ1-1; D is uncertain. Germline CDR1 reads MNHEY; CDR2 reads SMNVEV (reference sequence). V gave up 2 bases and J gave up 1 base, with 8 bases separating them. The CDR3 spans 14 residues. The CDR3 loop is CASSLSGPNTEAFF. CDR3 coding DNA: TGTGCCAGCAGTTTAAGTGGGCCGAACACTGAAGCTTTCTTT.

As for this clone: A junction end diverges from the germline sequence, so it may reflect a read error. CDR3 bases: TGTGCCTGCAGTGAAGCCTGGCAGGCTGATCAGCCCCAGCATTTT. Amino acids: CACSEAWQADQPQHF. The chain is built from TRBV2 and TRBJ1-5; no definite D call. Germline CDR1 reads SNHLY; CDR2 reads FYNNEI. The CDR3 is 15 amino acids.

This clone was seen more than once but under ten times. This chain uses TRBV18 with TRBJ1-1; no reliable D call. The germline V gene encodes CDR1 KGHSH and CDR2 LQKENI. The CDR3 totals 15 residues. V lost 3 bases and J 1 base, leaving 12 bases between the germline ends. The CDR3 nucleotides are TGTGCCAGCTCACCCCCGGGGAATCAGAACACTGAAGCTTTCTTT. It translates to CASSPPGNQNTEAFF.

The chain couples TRBV5-1 to TRBJ1-4; 7 bases are a match to TRBD1. Germline V CDR1 and CDR2: SGHRS, YFSETQ. This CDR3 spans 15 amino acids. The V gene end was trimmed by 4 bases and the J gene end by 8 bases; junction bases not matched to a gene: 11. The CDR3 is CASSPAAGGGEKLFF. CDR3 in DNA: TGCGCCAGCAGCCCGGCGGCAGGGGGTGGAGAAAAACTGTTTTTT.

V usage is TRBV5-1 and J usage is TRBJ2-7; 8 bases line up with TRBD1. The germline CDR1 and CDR2 sequences are SGHRS and YFSETQ. The CDR3 length is 14 residues. After removal of 1 base from V and 4 bases from J, the junction contained 4 bases not matched to a gene. The CDR3 DNA reads TGCGCCAGCAGCTTGCGGACAGGGAAGTACGAGCAGTACTTC. Amino acids: CASSLRTGKYEQYF.

Details on this clone: Other DNA sequences from this sample encode an identical CDR3 as well. This rearrangement joins TRBV28 to TRBJ1-5; D not resolved. The germline V gene encodes CDR1 MDHEN and CDR2 SYDVKM. The CDR3 has 15 amino acids. The V end was cut by 2 bases, the J end by 1 base, with 9 bases between. CDR3 sequence: CASSLGTGSNQPQHF. The DNA for the CDR3 is TGTGCCAGCAGTTTAGGTACGGGGAGCAATCAGCCCCAGCATTTT.

The rearrangement joins TRBV5-6 to TRBJ2-5, with a weak D call TRBD2 (5 bases). In germline, CDR1 is SGHDT, CDR2 YYEEEE. The CDR3 spans 16 residues. Trimming shortened V by 0 bases and J by 6 bases, and 18 bases separated the two germline ends. The CDR3 bases are TGTGCCAGCAGCTTGGGTTTCGCGGGCTTAGGCCAGACCCAGTACTTC. This codes for CASSLGFAGLGQTQYF.

The chain is built from TRBV18 and TRBJ2-5; perhaps TRBD2 as D (6 bases). The CDR3 has 15 amino acids. Per germline, CDR1 KGHSH and CDR2 LQKENI. Trimming took off 2 bases at V and 5 bases at J, with 15 bases between the two ends. The CDR3 spells CASSPLEGGRETQYF. Here the CDR3 DNA reads TGTGCCAGCTCACCATTGGAGGGTGGTCGGGAGACCCAGTACTTC.

This clone has more than one count but fewer than ten. V is TRBV18 and J is TRBJ2-2, with D possibly TRBD2 on 6 matching bases. Germline V gene lookup returns CDR1 KGHSH and CDR2 LQKENI. The CDR3 contains 16 residues. V lost 4 bases to trimming and J lost 3 bases, with 15 bases between them. This CDR3 reads CASSLYPGLDTGELFF. As DNA, the CDR3 is TGTGCCAGCTCACTGTACCCGGGACTCGACACCGGGGAGCTGTTTTTT.

The chain is built from TRBV28 and TRBJ1-4, with a tentative D call TRBD1 (5 bases). V was pared by 3 bases and J by 6 bases, with 11 bases between. Germline-derived CDR1 and CDR2 are MDHEN and SYDVKM. The CDR3 sequence is 14 residues long. In nucleotides, the CDR3 is TGTGCCAGCAGTTTGGCGGGGGGGGATGAAAAACTGTTTTTT. This translates into CASSLAGGDEKLFF.

This chain uses TRBV2 with TRBJ2-5; D may be TRBD2 (6 bases). The CDR3 consists of 13 residues. Germline CDR1 is SNHLY and CDR2 is FYNNEI. V gave up 6 bases and J gave up 1 base, with 9 bases separating them. CDR3 region: CASSGTAQETQYF. For the CDR3, the DNA is TGTGCCAGCAGCGGGACTGCCCAAGAGACCCAGTACTTC.